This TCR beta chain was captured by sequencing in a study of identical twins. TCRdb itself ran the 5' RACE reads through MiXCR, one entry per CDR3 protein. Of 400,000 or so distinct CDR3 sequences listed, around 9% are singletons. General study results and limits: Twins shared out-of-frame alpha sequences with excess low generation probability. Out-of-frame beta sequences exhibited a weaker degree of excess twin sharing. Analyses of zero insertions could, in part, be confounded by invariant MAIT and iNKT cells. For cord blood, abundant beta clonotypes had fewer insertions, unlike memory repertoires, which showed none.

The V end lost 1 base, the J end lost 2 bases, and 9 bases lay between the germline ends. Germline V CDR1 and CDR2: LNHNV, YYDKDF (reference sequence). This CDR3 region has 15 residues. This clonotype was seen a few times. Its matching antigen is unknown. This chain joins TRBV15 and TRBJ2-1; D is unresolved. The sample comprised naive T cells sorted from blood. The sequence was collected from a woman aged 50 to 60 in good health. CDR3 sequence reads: CATSRVHATYNEQFF. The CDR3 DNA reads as TGTGCCACCAGCAGAGTACACGCAACCTACAATGAGCAGTTCTTC.